These 12 T cell receptor beta chains came from one sample sequenced in a study of T-cell reconstitution after alpha-beta-depleted transplantation in children. A library of TCRbeta sequences, prepared with unique molecular identifiers, was generated. TCRdb reprocessed the PCR reads via MiXCR and lists one record per CDR3 protein. The sample carries about 140,000 distinct CDR3 sequences, 7.5% to 9% recorded once. Source: PBMCs, mostly from graft donor cells, taken 180 days after TCRalphabeta/CD19-depleted stem cell transplant. Receptor source: a female patient between 2 and 15 years old who had a stem cell transplant for congenital amegakaryocytic thrombocytopenia, so the T cells may come from the graft donor.

This clonotype was observed at least ten times. The rearrangement joins TRBV20-1 to TRBJ2-7; no clear D. V was trimmed by 6 bases and J by 0 bases, leaving 9 bases between them. Germline lookup yields CDR1 DFQATT and CDR2 SNEGSKA (reference sequence). CDR3 length: 12 amino acids. The CDR3 nucleotides read TGCAGTGCCAATCCAGTCTCCTACGAGCAGTACTTC. This sequence encodes CSANPVSYEQYF.

This clonotype came up many times. V gene TRBV28 combines with J gene TRBJ2-7; no firm D call. This CDR3 spans 13 amino acids. The germline gives CDR1 MDHEN, CDR2 SYDVKM. V was clipped by 5 bases and J by 1 base, with 9 bases between them. DNA of the CDR3: TGTGCCAGCAGTCCCCCGGATTCCTACGAGCAGTACTTC. It encodes CASSPPDSYEQYF.

In DNA, the CDR3 is TGTGCCATCAGGAATGGGCTAGCGGGGACCTACGAGCAGTACTTC. This translates into CAIRNGLAGTYEQYF. The chain has TRBV10-3 and TRBJ2-7, with 9 positions matching TRBD2. V trimming: 6 bases; J trimming: 2 bases; junction bases outside the gene matches: 8. The CDR3 is made up of 15 amino acids. Germline-derived CDR1 and CDR2 are ENHRY and SYGVKD.

In its sample, this clonotype was seen many times. The V gene is TRBV5-6, the J gene TRBJ2-7; D is unclear. Trimming removed 3 bases at V and 6 bases at J, with 13 bases between. Germline V lookup: CDR1 SGHDT, CDR2 YYEEEE. The CDR3 has 13 amino acids. CDR3 amino acids: CASSYGGNPEQYF. The CDR3, as DNA: TGTGCCAGCAGCTATGGTGGAAACCCCGAGCAGTACTTC.

This clonotype was observed many times. The chain employs TRBV16 and TRBJ1-1, with 7 bases that match TRBD1. Germline V gene data show CDR1 as KGHSY and CDR2 as FQNENV. The CDR3 consists of 16 residues. V shed 5 bases and J 5 bases; nucleotides not matched to a gene: 14. As DNA, the CDR3 is TGTGCCAGCAGCGGGGTTTGGGACAGCCCGGGGACTGAAGCTTTCTTT. This gives the protein CASSGVWDSPGTEAFF.

V and J are TRBV2 and TRBJ1-6; D is unclear. In germline, CDR1 is SNHLY, CDR2 FYNNEI. Trimming cost V 5 bases and J 8 bases, with 7 bases left between them. The CDR3 extends over 12 amino acids. CDR3 residues: CASSPQDSPLHF. The CDR3, as DNA: TGTGCCAGCAGTCCTCAGGATTCACCCCTCCACTTT.

This clonotype was recorded many times. The gene calls are TRBV5-5 and TRBJ2-7, with TRBD1 matching over 7 bases. Germline V lookup: CDR1 SGHKS, CDR2 YYEKEE (reference sequence). The CDR3 runs 15 residues. Losses at the gene ends were 2 bases for V and 4 bases for J; bases not matched to a gene: 9. The CDR3 DNA reads TGTGCCAGCAGCTTCGACAGGGCCGTGATATACGAGCAGTACTTC. Residues: CASSFDRAVIYEQYF.

This rearrangement joins TRBV6-5 to TRBJ1-2; 7 bases match TRBD1. The V gene's germline CDR1 is MNHEY and CDR2 SVGAGI. V shed 2 bases, J shed 8 bases, and the junction held 14 bases outside the gene matches. The CDR3 has 16 residues. CDR3 coding DNA: TGTGCCAGCAGTTACCCACTCCAGACAGGGCCAGGGGGCTACACCTTC. It is translated as CASSYPLQTGPGGYTF.

This clonotype appeared many times. At one end, the junction sequence differs from germline, possibly due to a read error. The chain employs TRBV6-5 and TRBJ2-7; no firm D call. Germline V gene data show CDR1 as MNHEY and CDR2 as SVGAGI. This CDR3 has 15 residues. DNA for the CDR3: TGTGCCAGCAGTCCGAACATCCAACTTCCGTACGGGCAGTACTTC. Its translation is CASSPNIQLPYGQYF.

In regard to this clonotype: One junction end disagrees with the germline gene, perhaps due to a read error. The genes are TRBV19 and TRBJ2-1; 9 bases agree with TRBD1. This CDR3 has 15 residues. In germline, CDR1 is LNHDA, CDR2 SQIVND (reference sequence). CDR3 nucleotide sequence: TGTGCCAGTAGTATAGATAGGGACAGGGCCAATGAGCATTTCTTC. Amino acid sequence: CASSIDRDRANEHFF.

This clonotype was observed many times. The chain recombines TRBV2 with TRBJ2-5; TRBD1 aligns across 10 bases. This CDR3 contains 18 residues. Germline CDR1 SNHLY, CDR2 FYNNEI. The V and J ends lost 6 bases and 1 base, in that order; junction bases with no gene match: 14. CDR3 loop: CASRKGTGAILTQETQYF. In DNA form, the CDR3 reads TGTGCCAGCAGGAAAGGGACAGGGGCGATTCTGACCCAAGAGACCCAGTACTTC.

This clonotype has ten or more counts. The rearrangement uses TRBV6-1 and TRBJ2-3; a weak D match, TRBD2 (6 bases). The CDR3 contains 15 residues. Germline assignment: CDR1 MNHNS and CDR2 SASEGT. The V gene lost 10 bases and the J gene lost 2 bases, with 19 bases spanning the gap. The CDR3 DNA sequence: TGTGCCACCCTCGGACTACCCGGATCCACAGATACGCAGTATTTT. It yields the protein CATLGLPGSTDTQYF.